The clone carrying this T cell receptor beta chain was found a few times. The antigen remains unidentified. Germline V gene data show CDR1 as MNHNY and CDR2 as SVGAGI (reference sequence). The J segment lost 3 bases and the V segment lost 5 bases, leaving 9 bases of the junction unmatched. The CDR3 spans 17 residues. The authors ran a second PCR of roughly 7 to 11 cycles using a sample-barcoded 5' primer and a J-beta primer mix. Each CDR3 protein gets one entry after TCRdb re-called the 5' RACE reads with MiXCR. The sample carries around 1,000,000 distinct CDR3 sequences, about 23% recorded once. These data come from a study of blood T cells in healthy people across ages. Study-level points and caveats: Changes in expanded clonotypes were possibly confounded, as the CMV status of donors was unknown. Whereas aged donors had fewer naive CD4+ cells, long-lived donors had more of them and higher diversity.

The same sample was also used in a study of T cells of mothers and their children. This second study notes: The study found slightly higher but non-significant overlap in related versus unrelated mother-child pairs. There were no persistent microchimeric T cell clones detected.

The rearrangement links TRBV6-6 to TRBJ2-1; 11 bases are shared with TRBD2. The sample comprised blood. The clonotype comes from a girl aged 2-9 years in good health. The CDR3 sequence is CASSDGTSGFLYNEQFF. The DNA of the CDR3 is TGTGCCAGCAGTGACGGGACTAGCGGTTTTCTCTACAATGAGCAGTTCTTC.